One and the same sample provided the 29 T cell receptor beta chains below, sequenced in a study of shared clonotypes between healthy human individuals. The data were produced by immunoSEQ multiplex PCR, yet TCRdb's version contains in-frame clones alone and is incomplete. The top ten clones hold roughly 12% of a sample with about 450,000 clones, roughly 85% of them seen once. Sequenced material: PBMCs. The receptors were gathered from a woman in her 40s in good health. Some clones in this sample may be carry-over from other donors' samples.

V and J are TRBV20-1 and TRBJ2-7; D call uncertain. V gave up 3 bases and J gave up 4 bases, with 7 bases separating them. Germline-derived CDR1 and CDR2 are DFQATT and SNEGSKA (reference sequence). The CDR3 is 11 amino acids. The CDR3 DNA follows: TGCAGTGCTAGCTCCCCTTACGAGCAGTACTTC. This translates into CSASSPYEQYF.

The gene calls are TRBV7-8 and TRBJ2-7, with D tentatively TRBD2 (6 bases). In germline, CDR1 is SGHVS, CDR2 FQNEAQ. Deletions cut 2 bases from V and 1 base from J, with 9 bases between. This CDR3 comprises 14 residues. The chain's CDR3 is CASSLRRGSYEQYF. In DNA form, the CDR3 reads TGTGCCAGCAGCTTACGTCGGGGGTCCTACGAGCAGTACTTC.

The table lists this clone with a few counts. The chain recombines TRBV19 with TRBJ1-3, with D perhaps matching TRBD1 (5 bases). The CDR3 extends over 14 amino acids. With 7 bases removed from V and 0 bases from J, the gap between germline ends came to 10 bases. Looked up from germline, CDR1 is LNHDA and CDR2 is SQIVND (reference sequence). The CDR3 DNA reads TGTGCCAGTACGGAGGGGACCTCTGGAAACACCATATATTTT. It codes for CASTEGTSGNTIYF.

This clone showed up just once. The chain combines TRBV18 with TRBJ2-3; tentatively, D is TRBD2 (5 bases). V lost 4 bases and J lost 3, with 17 bases in between. In germline, CDR1 is KGHSH, CDR2 LQKENI. CDR3 length: 16 amino acids. CDR3 region: CASSRDFAGPTDTQYF. In DNA form, the CDR3 reads TGTGCCAGCTCACGAGATTTTGCGGGCCCGACAGATACGCAGTATTTT.

This sequence joins TRBV30 and TRBJ2-1; D unresolved. V gave up 3 bases and J gave up 8 bases, with 14 bases separating them. Germline V gives CDR1 GTSNPN, CDR2 SVGIG (reference sequence). The CDR3 is made up of 13 amino acids. The CDR3 protein is CAWRAKSGYEQFF. The CDR3 DNA follows: TGTGCCTGGAGAGCTAAAAGTGGGTATGAGCAGTTCTTC.

The J gene is TRBJ2-3, the V gene TRBV10-3; TRBD2 agrees at 14 bases. Germline CDR1 ENHRY, CDR2 SYGVKD. V shed 2 bases and J 6 bases; nucleotides not matched to a gene: 13. This CDR3 spans 19 amino acids. In DNA, the CDR3 is TGTGCCATCAGTGAGGCGGGACTAGCGGGAGCCGGTAAGATGGATACGCAGTATTTT. Translated, it gives CAISEAGLAGAGKMDTQYF.

The chain employs TRBV14 and TRBJ2-7; 11 nucleotides agree with TRBD1. Germline values: CDR1 SGHDN, CDR2 FVKESK. J lost 5 bases, V lost 11 bases, and 11 bases had no gene match. CDR3 length: 14 amino acids. The chain's CDR3 is CAYPGQGDLDEQYF. As DNA, the CDR3 is TGTGCCTATCCGGGACAGGGGGACCTTGACGAGCAGTACTTC.

The chain is built from TRBV28 and TRBJ2-7; 10 bases line up with TRBD1. Germline V gene data show CDR1 as MDHEN and CDR2 as SYDVKM. J gave up 4 bases and V 4 bases, and 7 bases lay outside the gene matches. The CDR3 has 15 residues. The DNA of the CDR3 is TGTGCCAGCAGTTCCCCCGGGACAGGGGAATACGAGCAGTACTTC. As protein: CASSSPGTGEYEQYF.

J is TRBJ2-7 and V is TRBV30; no clear D. The CDR3 is 11 amino acids. Germline V gene data show CDR1 as GTSNPN and CDR2 as SVGIG (reference sequence). V gave up 0 bases and J gave up 6 bases, with 6 bases separating them. The CDR3 sequence: CAWSVGPEQYF. In nucleotides, the CDR3 is TGTGCCTGGAGTGTCGGGCCCGAGCAGTACTTC.

V and J are TRBV7-9 and TRBJ2-5; possibly TRBD1 for D (6 bases). The CDR3 loop spans 16 amino acids. Trimming removed 1 base from V and 1 base from J, with 13 bases in between. Germline loops: CDR1 SEHNR, CDR2 FQNEAQ (reference sequence). The CDR3 DNA reads as TGTGCCAGCAGCTTAGTCGGTCGGACAGTCCAAGAGACCCAGTACTTC. Amino acid sequence: CASSLVGRTVQETQYF. The full variable domain, completed using reference TRBV7-9 and TRBJ2-5, is DTGVSQNPRHKITKRGQNVTFRCDPISEHNRLYWYRQTLGQGPEFLTYFQNEAQLEKSRLLSDRFSAERPKGSFSTLEIQRTEQGDSAMYLCASSLVGRTVQETQYFGPGTRLLVL.

V usage is TRBV28 and J usage is TRBJ2-5; TRBD1 aligns across 10 bases. V lost 5 bases, J lost 11 bases, and 11 bases stayed unmatched. CDR3 length equals 14 residues. The germline gives CDR1 MDHEN, CDR2 SYDVKM. The CDR3 loop reads CASSQDRGKGEQYF. Here the CDR3 DNA reads TGTGCCAGCAGTCAGGACAGGGGGAAGGGAGAGCAGTACTTC.

The chain has TRBV15 and TRBJ2-1, with D possibly being TRBD2 (5 bases). V dropped 0 bases and J dropped 9 bases, with 9 bases sitting between them. The germline gives CDR1 LNHNV, CDR2 YYDKDF (reference sequence). CDR3 length equals 13 residues. The CDR3 loop reads CATSREVRGEQFF. In DNA form, the CDR3 reads TGTGCCACCAGCAGAGAGGTCCGGGGTGAGCAGTTCTTC.

The DNA for the CDR3 is TGTGCCAGCAGCTTAGAGGGCCCATCGTGGTCTGGGGCCAACGTCCTGACTTTC. It specifies CASSLEGPSWSGANVLTF. The chain is built from TRBV11-2 and TRBJ2-6; D not certain. V was shortened by 0 bases and J by 1 base, with 13 bases between the two germline ends. Germline loops: CDR1 SGHAT, CDR2 FQNNGV. The CDR3 extends over 18 amino acids.

A word on this clone: Just one base apart from a much larger clone, this may be a read error. The conserved phenylalanine or tryptophan is not found at the CDR3 terminus, so this likely reflects a read error. The V and J genes are TRBV28 and TRBJ2-7, with 11 positions matching TRBD2. The CDR3 runs 16 residues. The germline V gene has CDR1 MDHEN and CDR2 SYDVKM. J gave up 4 bases and V 4 bases, and 9 bases lay outside the gene matches. CDR3 sequence reads: CASSSLAGGPIYEQYI. The CDR3 nucleotides are TGTGCCAGCAGTTCCTTAGCGGGAGGGCCTATTTACGAGCAGTACATC.

DNA for the CDR3: TGTGCCAGCAGTTTAGCAGGGCAGGGAGGGAAATATGGCTACACCTTC. It translates to CASSLAGQGGKYGYTF. The V and J genes are TRBV28 and TRBJ1-2, with D maybe TRBD1 (5 bases). This CDR3 contains 16 residues. Germline CDR1 reads MDHEN; CDR2 reads SYDVKM. V was pared by 2 bases and J by 5 bases, with 18 bases between.

The genes are TRBV7-2 and TRBJ2-7; 7 bases are shared with TRBD2. The CDR3 totals 14 residues. Per the germline V gene, CDR1 is SGHTA and CDR2 is FQGNSA. J was trimmed by 5 bases and V by 5 bases; bases with no gene match: 9. CDR3 nucleotide sequence: TGTGCCAGCAGCCCCGGACTCGGGGGGAACGAGCAGTACTTC. Translation gives CASSPGLGGNEQYF.

V is TRBV29-1 and J is TRBJ2-3; 9 bases agree with TRBD2. Germline V CDR1 and CDR2: SQVTM, ANQGSEA. This CDR3 contains 14 residues. J was trimmed by 5 bases and V by 2 bases; bases with no gene match: 5. CDR3 in DNA: TGCAGCGTTGAACCGGGACTAGCAAGAGATACGCAGTATTTT. Translated, it gives CSVEPGLARDTQYF.

The V call is TRBV7-8, the J call TRBJ2-1; 12 nucleotides line up with TRBD2. J gave up 6 bases and V 4 bases, and 7 bases lay outside the gene matches. The V gene's germline CDR1 is SGHVS and CDR2 FQNEAQ. The CDR3 has 16 amino acids. The CDR3 DNA reads as TGTGCCAGCAGCTCCAGACTAGCGGGAGAGACCAATGAGCAGTTCTTC. This codes for CASSSRLAGETNEQFF.

The genes are TRBV19 and TRBJ2-3, with TRBD2 matching over 8 bases. V shed 1 base and J 3 bases; nucleotides not matched to a gene: 0. CDR3 length: 14 amino acids. Germline CDR1 LNHDA, CDR2 SQIVND (reference sequence). The DNA of the CDR3 is TGTGCCAGTAGTATAGGACTAGCGACAGATACGCAGTATTTT. This sequence encodes CASSIGLATDTQYF.

The chain is built from TRBV4-2 and TRBJ2-7; TRBD2 matches 10 bases. Germline V gene lookup returns CDR1 LGHNA and CDR2 YNFKEQ. CDR3 length: 16 amino acids. With 3 bases clipped from V and 3 bases from J, the junction kept 8 bases outside the gene matches. The DNA of the CDR3 is TGTGCCAGCAGCCAGGCCGGGACTAGCGTTGTCTACGAGCAGTACTTC. It codes for CASSQAGTSVVYEQYF.

The V call is TRBV11-3, the J call TRBJ2-1, with D perhaps TRBD1 (5 bases). The CDR3 totals 14 residues. V dropped 3 bases and J dropped 5 bases, with 11 bases sitting between them. From germline, CDR1 is SGHNT and CDR2 YENEEA. CDR3 sequence (DNA): TGTGCCAGCAGCTTGGGGCGTTCACACAATGAGCAGTTCTTC. Translating gives CASSLGRSHNEQFF.

This clone appeared a single time. The J gene is TRBJ2-1, the V gene TRBV6-1; 7 bases match TRBD1. The CDR3 extends over 12 amino acids. Germline assignment: CDR1 MNHNS and CDR2 SASEGT. V shed 4 bases and J 6 bases; nucleotides not matched to a gene: 0. The DNA for the CDR3 is TGTGCCAGCAGTGCAGGGGGCAATGAGCAGTTCTTC. This sequence encodes CASSAGGNEQFF.

This clone was picked up a small number of times. The chain links TRBV6-5 to TRBJ1-2; 9 bases agree with TRBD1. In germline, CDR1 is MNHEY, CDR2 SVGAGI. V was pared by 6 bases and J by 4 bases, with 9 bases of the junction left unmatched. CDR3 size: 15 residues. The CDR3 sequence is CASRAGQGGGYGYTF. As DNA, the CDR3 is TGTGCCAGCAGAGCGGGACAGGGAGGTGGCTATGGCTACACCTTC.

V gene TRBV29-1 combines with J gene TRBJ2-1; no clear D gene. CDR3 length equals 15 residues. Trimming took off 4 bases at V and 0 bases at J, with 13 bases between the two ends. CDR1 is SQVTM and CDR2 is ANQGSEA in the germline V gene. Here the CDR3 DNA reads TGCAGCGTTGCACTGCCGACGGTCTCCTACAATGAGCAGTTCTTC. Residues: CSVALPTVSYNEQFF.

Only one count was recorded for this clone. The CDR3 sequence is CASSASGGVVNEQFF. The CDR3, as DNA: TGTGCCAGCAGCGCCTCAGGGGGGGTAGTCAATGAGCAGTTCTTC. V is TRBV9 and J is TRBJ2-1, with D tentatively TRBD1 or TRBD2 (7 bases each). This CDR3 spans 15 amino acids. The ends were cut back, 3 bases at V and 6 bases at J, with 16 bases in the middle. Germline V gives CDR1 SGDLS, CDR2 YYNGEE.

Concerning this clone itself: In the same sample, other DNA sequences code for this CDR3. V usage is TRBV19 and J usage is TRBJ2-7; D gene ambiguous. With 1 base removed from V and 0 bases from J, the gap between germline ends came to 7 bases. Germline CDR1 LNHDA, CDR2 SQIVND (reference sequence). The CDR3 length is 14 residues. The CDR3 DNA reads as TGTGCCAGTAGTATAGGAGGAGACTCCTACGAGCAGTACTTC. This codes for CASSIGGDSYEQYF.

The gene calls are TRBV7-3 and TRBJ2-1; 9 positions agree with TRBD1. With 5 bases clipped from V and 7 bases from J, the junction kept 6 bases outside the gene matches. Germline-derived CDR1 and CDR2 are SGHTA and FQGTGA. There are 14 residues in the CDR3. CDR3 protein: CASSPRDRENEQFF. CDR3 sequence (DNA): TGTGCCAGCAGCCCCCGGGACAGGGAGAATGAGCAGTTCTTC. Full variable domain (missing parts from reference TRBV7-3 and TRBJ2-1): GAGVSQTPSNKVTEKGKYVELRCDPISGHTALYWYRQSLGQGPEFLIYFQGTGAADDSGLPNDRFFAVRPEGSVSTLKIQRTERGDSAVYLCASSPRDRENEQFFGPGTRLTVL.

The rearrangement uses TRBV27 and TRBJ1-2; TRBD1 is a possible D gene (6 bases). V lost 6 bases to trimming and J lost 4 bases, with 15 bases between them. Per germline, CDR1 MNHEY and CDR2 SMNVEV (reference sequence). The CDR3 has 14 residues. CDR3 in amino acids: CASRSGQPFYGYTF. CDR3 DNA: TGTGCCAGCAGATCCGGACAGCCTTTCTATGGCTACACCTTC.

This chain uses TRBV6-6 with TRBJ1-5; D call uncertain. Germline CDR1 is MNHNY and CDR2 is SVGAGI (reference sequence). With 0 bases removed from V and 9 bases from J, the gap between germline ends came to 12 bases. The CDR3 length is 14 residues. The CDR3 DNA reads as TGTGCCAGCAGTTACTCTGCGGAGGGAATGCCCCAGCATTTT. This encodes CASSYSAEGMPQHF.